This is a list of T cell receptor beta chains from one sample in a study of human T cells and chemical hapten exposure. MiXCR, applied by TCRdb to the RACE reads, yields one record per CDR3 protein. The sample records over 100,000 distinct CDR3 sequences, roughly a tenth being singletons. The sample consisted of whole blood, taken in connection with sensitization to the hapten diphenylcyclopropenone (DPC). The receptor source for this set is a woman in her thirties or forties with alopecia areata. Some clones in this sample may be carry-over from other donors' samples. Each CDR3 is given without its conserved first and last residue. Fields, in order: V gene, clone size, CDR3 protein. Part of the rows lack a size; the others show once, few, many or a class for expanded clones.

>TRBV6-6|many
ASRRQGDGYT
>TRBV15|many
ATSREYYQPQH
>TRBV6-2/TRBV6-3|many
ASSYRDFNQPQH
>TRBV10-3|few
AIRPQQGPTSGANVLT
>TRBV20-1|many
SAGATRSNTGELF
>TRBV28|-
ASSLEAGTSYEQY
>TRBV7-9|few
ASSSRAAYNSPLH
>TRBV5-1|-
TSSFVRDTQY
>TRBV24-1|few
ATSDFPKNEQY
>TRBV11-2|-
ASSLDGPYGYT
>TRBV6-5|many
ASSTQGAKWQPQH
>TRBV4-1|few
ASSRRDRADTQY
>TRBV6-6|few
ASSYQGEGNYGYT
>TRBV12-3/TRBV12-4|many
ASSFLVLPGQGLSGANVLT
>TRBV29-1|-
SVEAGSGEKLF
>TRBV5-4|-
ASSWDVDTGELF
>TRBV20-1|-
SASSGYEQY
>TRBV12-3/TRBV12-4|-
ASSLLAGAQETQY
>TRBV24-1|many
ATSGGGYRSSNQPQH
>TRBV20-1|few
SARDLRTGLHNEQF